The TCR beta chain described here comes from a study of control samples from healthy donors and cancer patients. Generated by immunoSEQ multiplex PCR, the TCRdb table keeps only in-frame clones and is missing some. Of some 130,000 clones listed, approximately 92% are singletons. Sequenced input: blood. The clonotype was recovered from a man between 18 and 29 years old in good health.

This CDR3 reads CASSVDSSTDTQYF. In DNA form, the CDR3 reads TGTGCCAGCAGCGTCGACTCTAGCACAGATACGCAGTATTTT. J is TRBJ2-3 and V is TRBV7-2; no reliable D call. The CDR3 has 14 residues. V gave up 5 bases and J gave up 0 bases, with 9 bases separating them. The germline V gene encodes CDR1 SGHTA and CDR2 FQGNSA.